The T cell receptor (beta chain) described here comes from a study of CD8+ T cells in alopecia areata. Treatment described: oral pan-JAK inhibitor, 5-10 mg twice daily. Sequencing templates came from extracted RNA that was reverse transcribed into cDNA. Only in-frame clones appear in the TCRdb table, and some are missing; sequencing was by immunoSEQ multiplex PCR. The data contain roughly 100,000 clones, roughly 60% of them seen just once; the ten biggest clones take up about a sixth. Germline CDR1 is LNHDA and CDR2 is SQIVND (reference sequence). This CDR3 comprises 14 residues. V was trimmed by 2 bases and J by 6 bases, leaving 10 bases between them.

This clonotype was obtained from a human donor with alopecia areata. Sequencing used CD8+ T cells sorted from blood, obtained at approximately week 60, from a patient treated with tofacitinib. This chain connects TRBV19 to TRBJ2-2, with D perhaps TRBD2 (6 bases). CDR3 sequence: CASSINRRAGELFF. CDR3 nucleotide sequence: TGTGCCAGTAGTATAAACAGGAGGGCCGGGGAGCTGTTTTTT.